These T cell receptor beta chains were read from a single sample in a study of blood T cells in healthy people across ages. TCRdb reprocessed the 5' RACE reads via MiXCR and lists one record per CDR3 protein. The sample holds about 1.4 million distinct CDR3 sequences, around 59% seen once. The sample was blood. These receptors came from a man aged 18 to 30 in good health. Each CDR3 is given with its conserved first and last residue. The D gene is left open where the match is weak. Only some rows state a clone size, as once, few, many or a class for expanded clones.

D	V	J	size	CDR3	DNA
.	TRBV12-3/TRBV12-4	TRBJ2-5	.	CASSATEETQYF	TGTGCCAGCAGCGCGACGGAAGAGACCCAGTACTTC
TRBD2	TRBV28	TRBJ2-5	.	CASRKSGGSEGETQYF	TGTGCCAGCAGAAAAAGCGGGGGGTCTGAGGGGGAGACCCAGTACTTC
TRBD2	TRBV7-7	TRBJ2-7	.	CASGPTSASYEQYF	TGTGCCAGCGGCCCTACTAGCGCCTCCTACGAGCAGTACTTC
TRBD1	TRBV7-8	TRBJ2-7	.	CASSLGDRESIYEQYF	TGTGCCAGCAGCCTGGGGGACAGGGAAAGTATCTACGAGCAGTACTTC
TRBD1	TRBV12-3/TRBV12-4	TRBJ1-1	few	CASSLQGGHTEAFF	TGTGCCAGCAGTTTACAGGGGGGACACACTGAAGCTTTCTTT
.	TRBV27	TRBJ1-2	.	CASSLLGQGSYGYTF	TGTGCCAGCAGTTTATTGGGGCAGGGAAGTTATGGCTACACCTTC
.	TRBV27	TRBJ2-6	few	CASSLVQPNYSGANVLTF	TGTGCCAGCAGTTTAGTGCAGCCTAATTACTCTGGGGCCAACGTCCTGACTTTC
.	TRBV4-1	TRBJ1-1	.	CASSQVPLPAGNTEAFF	TGCGCCAGCAGCCAAGTCCCCCTGCCTGCAGGGAACACTGAAGCTTTCTTT
TRBD1	TRBV30	TRBJ1-2	.	CAWTRTGNYGYTF	TGTGCCTGGACGAGGACAGGGAACTATGGCTACACCTTC
TRBD2	TRBV20-1	TRBJ2-5	few	CSADKGDPAGGPRETQYF	TGCAGTGCCGATAAAGGCGACCCAGCGGGAGGGCCACGAGAGACCCAGTACTTC
.	TRBV5-1	TRBJ2-7	few	CASSLALAVAYEQYF	TGCGCCAGCAGCTTGGCTTTAGCGGTGGCCTACGAGCAGTACTTC
TRBD2	TRBV4-3	TRBJ2-1	.	CASSQDGPLAGGLYNEQFF	TGCGCCAGCAGCCAAGATGGTCCCTTAGCGGGGGGCCTCTACAATGAGCAGTTCTTC
TRBD1	TRBV6-1	TRBJ1-1	.	CASSELRDRASTEAFF	TGTGCCAGCAGTGAATTGAGGGACAGGGCCAGCACTGAAGCTTTCTTT
TRBD2	TRBV4-2	TRBJ2-5	few	CASSQVLSGSGETQYF	TGTGCCAGCAGCCAAGTCCTTAGCGGGAGTGGAGAGACCCAGTACTTC
.	TRBV15	TRBJ1-1	few	CATSKDGWTEAFF	TGTGCCACCAGCAAGGACGGGTGGACTGAAGCTTTCTTT
.	TRBV6-5	TRBJ1-2	.	CASTEGGIGAYTF	TGTGCCAGCACCGAAGGGGGGATTGGTGCCTACACCTTC
.	TRBV7-2	TRBJ2-2	.	CASSLGRSYTGELFF	TGTGCCAGCAGCTTGGGGCGCTCGTACACCGGGGAGCTGTTTTTT
.	TRBV7-9	TRBJ1-2	few	CASSLEEENVYGYTF	TGTGCCAGCAGCTTAGAAGAGGAAAATGTCTATGGCTACACCTTC
TRBD2	TRBV20-1	TRBJ2-1	many	CSARGSPSGLTPFF	TGCAGTGCTAGAGGTTCGCCTAGCGGGCTTACCCCGTTCTTC
TRBD2	TRBV14	TRBJ2-1	.	CASSLGGAFYNEQFF	TGTGCCAGCAGCCTCGGGGGGGCCTTTTACAATGAGCAGTTCTTC
.	TRBV7-9	TRBJ2-1	once	CASSLAVLGNEQFF	TGTGCCAGCAGCTTAGCTGTGTTGGGCAATGAGCAGTTCTTC